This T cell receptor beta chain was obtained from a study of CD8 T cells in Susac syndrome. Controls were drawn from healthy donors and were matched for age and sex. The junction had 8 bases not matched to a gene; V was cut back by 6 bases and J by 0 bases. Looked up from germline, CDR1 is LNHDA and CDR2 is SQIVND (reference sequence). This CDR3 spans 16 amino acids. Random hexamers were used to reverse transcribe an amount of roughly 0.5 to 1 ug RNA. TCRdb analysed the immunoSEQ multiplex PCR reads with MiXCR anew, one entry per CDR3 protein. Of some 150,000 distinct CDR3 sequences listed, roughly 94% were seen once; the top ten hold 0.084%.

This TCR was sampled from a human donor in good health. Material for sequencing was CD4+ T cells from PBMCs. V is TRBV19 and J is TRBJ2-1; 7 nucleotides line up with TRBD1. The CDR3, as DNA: TGTGCCAGTAGGAAGGGGGCCGCTAGCTCCTACAATGAGCAGTTCTTC. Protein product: CASRKGAASSYNEQFF. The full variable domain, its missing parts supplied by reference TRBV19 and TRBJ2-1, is DGGITQSPKYLFRKEGQNVTLSCEQNLNHDAMYWYRQDPGQGLRLIYYSQIVNDFQKGDIAEGYSVSREKKESFPLTVTSAQKNPTAFYLCASRKGAASSYNEQFFGPGTRLTVL.